Shown below are 23 T cell receptor beta chains from a single sample sequenced in a study of T cells in Graves' hyperthyroidism and ophthalmopathy (dated by TCRdb to between 2018 and 2021). Libraries were prepared through multiplex PCR. This sample was sequenced with an Illumina HiSeq 2000. Amplification of TCR beta CDR3 regions was carried out from RNA transcripts. For the first round of RT-PCR on the TCR CDR3, the HTBI primer set was used together with the Qiagen OneStep RT-PCR kit. The raw public reads went through TCRdb reprocessing: fastp at Q25, MiXCR clone calling, in-frame beta chains kept. Identical CDR3 protein sequences are pooled into one entry, listed with their most common genes and DNA. The sample table contains fewer than 300,000 distinct CDR3 sequences; only one count was recorded for about 25% of them. The biggest ten clones account for roughly 24% of the sample. Input material: blood. These receptor sequences come from a man aged 35 to 55 with Graves' hyperthyroidism that later progressed to Graves' ophthalmopathy.

This clonotype was observed many times. V and J are TRBV6-5 and TRBJ2-5, with D tentatively TRBD2 (7 bases). Germline CDR1 and CDR2: MNHEY and SVGAGI. The germline V and J ends were trimmed by 0 bases and 5 bases, with 16 bases remaining between them. The CDR3 covers 16 residues. The CDR3: CASSYSVSGGGETQYF. The CDR3 region has the DNA TGTGCCAGCAGTTACTCCGTCTCGGGGGGCGGGGAGACCCAGTACTTC.

This clonotype was seen ten or more times. J is TRBJ2-7 and V is TRBV10-3; a possible D gene is TRBD2 (6 bases). CDR3 length: 11 amino acids. V lost 6 bases and J lost 4, with 7 bases in between. CDR1 and CDR2 (germline): ENHRY, SYGVKD. The CDR3 is CAISGGYEQYF. In DNA, the CDR3 is TGTGCCATCAGCGGGGGTTACGAGCAGTACTTC.

This clonotype was seen repeatedly, ten times or more. V usage is TRBV28 and J usage is TRBJ2-5; possible D gene TRBD1, 7 bases. This CDR3 is built from 16 residues. The ends were cut back, 4 bases at V and 5 bases at J, with 20 bases in the middle. Germline V gene sequence: CDR1 MDHEN, CDR2 SYDVKM. This CDR3 reads CASSYEEGQPRETQYF. The CDR3 region has the DNA TGTGCCAGCAGTTACGAGGAGGGACAGCCGAGGGAGACCCAGTACTTC. The whole variable domain, remainder taken from reference TRBV28 and TRBJ2-5, is DVKVTQSSRYLVKRTGEKVFLECVQDMDHENMFWYRQDPGLGLRLIYFSYDVKMKEKGDIPEGYSVSREKKERFSLILESASTNQTSMYLCASSYEEGQPRETQYFGPGTRLLVL.

Ten or more counts support this clonotype. The V call is TRBV28, the J call TRBJ1-1; D might be TRBD1 (6 bases). V was shortened by 5 bases and J by 4 bases, with 14 bases between the two germline ends. The germline gives CDR1 MDHEN, CDR2 SYDVKM. The length of the CDR3 is 14 residues. The CDR3 is CASSPHARGTEAFF. The CDR3 coding sequence is TGTGCCAGCAGTCCCCACGCCAGGGGCACTGAAGCTTTCTTT.

In this sample, this clonotype turned up many times. This chain uses TRBV28 with TRBJ2-7; no definite D call. The V end was cut by 2 bases, the J end by 3 bases, with 11 bases between. The CDR3 is 14 amino acids. Germline lookup yields CDR1 MDHEN and CDR2 SYDVKM. The CDR3 reads CASSLGRSDYEQYF. In DNA form, the CDR3 reads TGTGCCAGCAGTTTAGGCAGGTCCGACTACGAGCAGTACTTC.

This clonotype was found a few times. V and J are TRBV6-2 or TRBV6-3 and TRBJ2-7, with TRBD2 matching 10 bases. Germline CDR1 reads MNHEY; CDR2 reads SVGEGT. With V trimmed by 2 bases and J by 0 bases, 4 bases remained unmatched. CDR3 size: 16 residues. CDR3 amino acids: CASSYVRTSGSYEQYF. CDR3 bases: TGTGCCAGCAGTTACGTCCGGACTAGCGGCTCCTACGAGCAGTACTTC.

There are many counts of this clonotype. This chain links TRBV30 with TRBJ2-7, with 7 positions matching TRBD1. V shed 2 bases, J shed 7 bases, and the junction held 8 bases outside the gene matches. The CDR3 length is 13 residues. The germline V gene has CDR1 GTSNPN and CDR2 SVGIG (reference sequence). CDR3 DNA sequence: TGTGCCTGGAGTAAGGGACAGAGGAGGGAGCAGTACTTC. Translation: CAWSKGQRREQYF.

At least ten counts were recorded for this clonotype. The gene calls are TRBV5-1 and TRBJ2-5; D perhaps matches TRBD1 (5 bases). Trimming shortened V by 0 bases and J by 5 bases, and 11 bases separated the two germline ends. Germline CDR1 is SGHRS and CDR2 is YFSETQ. The CDR3 covers 14 residues. The CDR3: CASSLAGLRETQYF. The CDR3 DNA follows: TGCGCCAGCAGCTTGGCAGGGTTGAGGGAGACCCAGTACTTC.

V is TRBV12-3 or TRBV12-4 and J is TRBJ2-7; perhaps TRBD1 as D (6 bases). CDR3 length: 14 amino acids. V lost 8 bases to trimming and J lost 7 bases, with 21 bases between them. The CDR3 bases are TGTGCCAGCCGTGCTTCTGAGGACAGTGGGGAGCAGTACTTC. Amino acid sequence: CASRASEDSGEQYF.

This clonotype was picked up a small number of times. J is TRBJ1-1 and V is TRBV19; D gene uncertain. CDR1 is LNHDA, CDR2 SQIVND, per germline (reference sequence). Trimming left V 1 base short and J 11 bases short, with 11 bases between. CDR3 size: 12 residues. In DNA, the CDR3 is TGTGCCAGTAGTATAGTGGGCATGAACGCTTTCTTT. Its protein is CASSIVGMNAFF.

This clonotype has a count of ten or more. V and J are TRBV3-1 and TRBJ1-1, with a possible D match to TRBD1 (5 bases). This CDR3 region has 13 residues. Germline loops: CDR1 LGHDT, CDR2 YNNKEL (reference sequence). Trimming shortened V by 3 bases and J by 5 bases, and 10 bases separated the two germline ends. In DNA form, the CDR3 reads TGTGCCAGCAGCCAGGACTCAGGGACTGAAGCTTTCTTT. Residues: CASSQDSGTEAFF.

This clonotype was detected many times. The chain carries TRBV6-5 and TRBJ1-1; D is unclear. V dropped 0 bases and J dropped 5 bases, with 13 bases sitting between them. Germline V lookup: CDR1 MNHEY, CDR2 SVGAGI. This CDR3 contains 15 residues. CDR3 nucleotides: TGTGCCAGCAGTTACTCAGCCCTGACTCGGACTGAAGCTTTCTTT. Translation gives CASSYSALTRTEAFF.

The chain is built from TRBV14 and TRBJ2-5, with TRBD2 identical over 15 bases. Germline V gene data show CDR1 as SGHDN and CDR2 as FVKESK. The CDR3 runs to 17 residues. Unmatched junction bases numbered 4, after V lost 4 bases and J lost 1 base. CDR3: CASSRGLAGGRQETQYF. As DNA, the CDR3 is TGTGCCAGCAGCCGGGGACTAGCGGGAGGCCGCCAAGAGACCCAGTACTTC.

This clonotype was found many times. The chain uses TRBV29-1 and TRBJ1-1; D unclear. Germline CDR1 SQVTM, CDR2 ANQGSEA. Trimming cost V 2 bases and J 2 bases, with 9 bases left between them. The CDR3 runs to 13 residues. The CDR3 spells CSVERRLNTEAFF. DNA of the CDR3: TGCAGCGTTGAAAGGAGACTCAACACTGAAGCTTTCTTT.

This clonotype showed up just a few times. The chain links TRBV7-8 to TRBJ2-1; the D is unclear. Looked up from germline, CDR1 is SGHVS and CDR2 is FQNEAQ. The CDR3 sequence is 18 residues long. The V gene lost 0 bases and the J gene lost 0 bases, with 15 bases spanning the gap. The CDR3 nucleotides read TGTGCCAGCAGCTTAGCGTTTGTAGTCGAAAGCTCCTACAATGAGCAGTTCTTC. This encodes CASSLAFVVESSYNEQFF.

This chain uses TRBV5-1 with TRBJ2-7; the match to TRBD2 covers 8 bases. The trim removed 0 bases at V and 3 bases at J, leaving 11 bases unmatched. CDR3 size: 17 residues. The germline gives CDR1 SGHRS, CDR2 YFSETQ. This CDR3 is CASSLASGRPQDYEQYF. CDR3 nucleotides: TGCGCCAGCAGCTTGGCCAGCGGGAGACCACAGGACTACGAGCAGTACTTC.

This clonotype has ten or more counts. This chain connects TRBV6-2 or TRBV6-3 to TRBJ2-7, with D tentatively TRBD1 (6 bases). The CDR3 is 14 amino acids. V was cut by 6 bases and J by 4 bases, with 16 bases left in between. Germline-derived CDR1 and CDR2 are MNHEY and SVGEGT. CDR3 nucleotide sequence: TGTGCCAGCAGCGAACAGGGTAATGCTTACGAGCAGTACTTC. It is translated as CASSEQGNAYEQYF.

This clonotype was observed many times. The CDR3 is CASSLSAGGGELFF. CDR3 coding DNA: TGTGCCAGCAGCTTGTCAGCGGGAGGCGGGGAGCTGTTTTTT. V and J are TRBV7-9 and TRBJ2-2, with 9 bases lining up with TRBD2. Germline lookup yields CDR1 SEHNR and CDR2 FQNEAQ (reference sequence). Losses at the gene ends were 3 bases for V and 7 bases for J; bases not matched to a gene: 3. This CDR3 has 14 residues.

The V gene is TRBV19, the J gene TRBJ2-5; tentatively, D is TRBD1 (6 bases). Looked up from germline, CDR1 is LNHDA and CDR2 is SQIVND (reference sequence). The V gene lost 5 bases and the J gene lost 0 bases, with 10 bases spanning the gap. The CDR3 has 14 residues. The CDR3 protein is CASSGRGYQETQYF. The DNA of the CDR3 is TGTGCCAGTAGTGGCAGGGGTTACCAAGAGACCCAGTACTTC.

For this clonotype: One base away lies a much larger clone, so this may be a sequencing read error. The chain carries TRBV27 and TRBJ1-1; no definite D call. Trimming removed 3 bases from V and 5 bases from J, with 13 bases in between. CDR1 and CDR2 (germline): MNHEY, SMNVEV (reference sequence). The CDR3 extends over 14 amino acids. Written as DNA, the CDR3 is TGTGCCAGCAGTTTGCAGAGGGAGGTTACTGAAGCTTTCTTT. Translated, it gives CASSLQREVTEAFF.

This clonotype was observed many times. This chain connects TRBV28 to TRBJ2-7, with D hard to call. CDR3 length: 13 residues. Trimming left V 7 bases short and J 4 bases short, with 14 bases between. Germline V lookup: CDR1 MDHEN, CDR2 SYDVKM. The DNA of the CDR3 is TGTGCCAGCATTACCCACGGAATATACGAGCAGTACTTC. Translation gives CASITHGIYEQYF.

The table lists this clonotype with many counts. V gene TRBV12-3 or TRBV12-4 combines with J gene TRBJ2-2; D not resolved. The ends were cut back, 5 bases at V and 4 bases at J, with 14 bases in the middle. The CDR3 length is 15 residues. The CDR3 DNA is TGTGCCAGCAGTCCCCTCCGAGTTGGCACCGGGGAGCTGTTTTTT. Protein product: CASSPLRVGTGELFF.

This clonotype was seen repeatedly, ten times or more. This chain connects TRBV28 to TRBJ2-2, with a weak D call TRBD2 (7 bases). The germline gives CDR1 MDHEN, CDR2 SYDVKM. The V end lost 3 bases, the J end lost 2 bases, and 13 bases lay between the germline ends. The CDR3 is made up of 16 amino acids. The CDR3 protein is CASSLYREGNTGELFF. The CDR3 DNA reads as TGTGCCAGCAGTTTGTACAGGGAGGGTAACACCGGGGAGCTGTTTTTT.